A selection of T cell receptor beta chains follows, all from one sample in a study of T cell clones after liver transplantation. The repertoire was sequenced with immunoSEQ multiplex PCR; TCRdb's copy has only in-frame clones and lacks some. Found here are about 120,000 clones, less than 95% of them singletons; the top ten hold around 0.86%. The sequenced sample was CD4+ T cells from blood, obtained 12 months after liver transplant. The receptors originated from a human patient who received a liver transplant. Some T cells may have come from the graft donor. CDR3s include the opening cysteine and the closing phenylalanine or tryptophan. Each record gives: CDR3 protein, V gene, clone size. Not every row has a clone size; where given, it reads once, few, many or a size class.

cdr3_aa: CASSQGVSPGLAGRDTQYF
v_call: TRBV4-2
clone_size: NA

cdr3_aa: CASALGGETQYF
v_call: TRBV7-2
clone_size: NA

cdr3_aa: CAISEYYEQYF
v_call: TRBV10-3
clone_size: NA

cdr3_aa: CASSPGLRAGADTQYF
v_call: TRBV5-5
clone_size: NA

cdr3_aa: CASSHPSRDSNQPQHF
v_call: TRBV4-1
clone_size: NA

cdr3_aa: CASSRSGRDSYEQYF
v_call: TRBV6-5
clone_size: NA

cdr3_aa: CASSRRSLRGTQYF
v_call: TRBV28
clone_size: NA

cdr3_aa: CASSYAGTRSTDTQYF
v_call: TRBV5-6
clone_size: NA

cdr3_aa: CASSLAGAGGTEAFF
v_call: TRBV5-4
clone_size: NA

cdr3_aa: CASSVYSGGITDTQYF
v_call: TRBV9
clone_size: NA

cdr3_aa: CASRSGVLSSYEQYF
v_call: TRBV6-1
clone_size: NA

cdr3_aa: CATSRDKGGPMEETQYF
v_call: TRBV15
clone_size: NA

cdr3_aa: CASSPITGVRGDTQYF
v_call: TRBV18
clone_size: NA

cdr3_aa: CASSLAPATETQYF
v_call: TRBV5-1
clone_size: few

cdr3_aa: CASSLSPVWGQVNTEAFF
v_call: TRBV5-1
clone_size: few

cdr3_aa: CASSPFILSTEAFF
v_call: TRBV27
clone_size: NA

cdr3_aa: CASSPRFRSNNEKLFF
v_call: TRBV6-6
clone_size: NA

cdr3_aa: CASSVNTEAFF
v_call: TRBV2
clone_size: few

cdr3_aa: CASSDTGTGGSGNTIYF
v_call: TRBV5-6
clone_size: NA

cdr3_aa: CASSPLGQNTEAFF
v_call: TRBV18
clone_size: NA

cdr3_aa: CASLFDRGMNTGELFF
v_call: TRBV2
clone_size: NA

cdr3_aa: CASSYGGRGLSEQYF
v_call: TRBV6-6
clone_size: NA

cdr3_aa: CASSPPGQGTGELFF
v_call: TRBV5-1
clone_size: NA

cdr3_aa: CSVHTSGRVYNEQFF
v_call: TRBV29-1
clone_size: few

cdr3_aa: CASSFPEGALWEDYGYTF
v_call: TRBV27
clone_size: NA

cdr3_aa: CASSEINEAFF
v_call: TRBV2
clone_size: NA

cdr3_aa: CASSLTPTDTQYF
v_call: TRBV7-3
clone_size: NA

cdr3_aa: CASSFPWIGDGYTF
v_call: TRBV7-9
clone_size: NA

cdr3_aa: CACSVTNTGELFF
v_call: TRBV19
clone_size: NA

cdr3_aa: CASAPGPSRYTF
v_call: TRBV12-5
clone_size: NA

cdr3_aa: CASSLWVGLANTDTQYF
v_call: TRBV28
clone_size: NA

cdr3_aa: CASTSGNINEKLFF
v_call: TRBV19
clone_size: NA

cdr3_aa: CACATSGRVGKNIQYF
v_call: TRBV30
clone_size: NA

cdr3_aa: CASGPDSNQPQHF
v_call: TRBV6-5
clone_size: NA

cdr3_aa: CASSLEPYNEKLFF
v_call: TRBV5-1
clone_size: NA

cdr3_aa: CASSQRLEYEQYF
v_call: TRBV4-1
clone_size: once

cdr3_aa: CATSRSGLSTDTQYF
v_call: TRBV15
clone_size: once